The source of this T cell receptor beta chain is a study of blood T cell repertoires in COVID-19. The repertoire was sequenced with immunoSEQ multiplex PCR; TCRdb's copy has only in-frame clones and lacks some. The sample holds about 200,000 clones, approximately 81% seen once. CDR1 SGHRS and CDR2 YFSETQ come from the germline V gene. This CDR3 region has 17 residues. The trim removed 2 bases at V and 1 base at J, leaving 8 bases unmatched. The source of this sequence is an elderly woman with acute or convalescent COVID-19. Material: peripheral blood. V and J are TRBV5-1 and TRBJ1-3; 8 bases align to TRBD1. The CDR3, as DNA: TGCGCCAGCAGCTTAGGACAGGGAGGAGGATCTGGAAACACCATATATTTT. As protein: CASSLGQGGGSGNTIYF.